This TCR beta chain emerged from a study of CD8+CD57+ T cells in acquired aplastic anemia. Across the whole study: On average, sorted CD4+ and CD8+ cells gave roughly 2.9 ug of DNA.

For CDR3 and TCR beta VDJ profiling, genomic DNA was the template used. TCRdb re-analysed the reads in MiXCR, keeping a single row per CDR3 protein. The table lists some 200,000 distinct CDR3 sequences, 61% of them singletons. The germline V gene encodes CDR1 SGDLS and CDR2 YYNGEE. Germline trimming cut 0 bases from V and 2 bases from J; bases unmatched to any gene: 2. The CDR3 covers 15 residues. The J gene is TRBJ2-7, the V gene TRBV9, with TRBD2 identical over 10 bases. Sequences were obtained from sorted CD4+, CD8+, or CD8+CD57+ T cells (not recorded which) from PBMCs. This TCR came from a human donor in good health. The CDR3 region is CASSVETSGTYEQYF. In DNA, the CDR3 is TGTGCCAGCAGCGTAGAAACTAGCGGGACCTACGAGCAGTACTTC.